This record looks at one T cell receptor beta chain sequence and its context. The sample belongs to a study of control samples from healthy donors and cancer patients. Germline-derived CDR1 and CDR2 are MNHEY and SMNVEV (reference sequence). J was trimmed by 13 bases and V by 6 bases; bases with no gene match: 27. The CDR3 is made up of 17 amino acids. Libraries were prepared by immunoSEQ multiplex PCR; TCRdb keeps only in-frame clonotypes and omits some of them. The sample comprises about 61,000 clones, 90% of which are singletons, and 5.5% to 7% rests with the top ten. The sequencing input was PBMCs. The source is a man in his 60s with colorectal cancer. The J gene is TRBJ2-7, the V gene TRBV27; 7 nucleotides align to TRBD1. The CDR3 here is CASSPDRDHTNLRGPYF. The CDR3 DNA sequence: TGTGCCAGCAGCCCCGACAGGGACCACACAAACCTCCGGGGCCCATACTTC.